These 14 T cell receptor beta chains share one sample of origin, sequenced in a study of tumor-infiltrating lymphocytes in localized non-small cell lung cancer. Clones were sequenced by immunoSEQ multiplex PCR, and TCRdb holds only the in-frame ones, with some missing. This table holds about 13,000 clones, 60% to 85% found once. Sequenced input: lung tumor tissue. These receptors were collected from a human donor with non-small cell lung cancer.

The V gene is TRBV19, the J gene TRBJ2-1; 9 bases map to TRBD1. The CDR3 extends over 15 amino acids. Germline V gene lookup returns CDR1 LNHDA and CDR2 SQIVND (reference sequence). Trimming at V came to 3 bases and at J to 7 bases, leaving 7 bases not matched to a gene. The CDR3 nucleotides are TGTGCCAGTAGTATTCTCGGACAGGGGCTAAATGAGCAGTTCTTC. Encoded protein: CASSILGQGLNEQFF. The full variable domain, rest sourced from reference TRBV19 and TRBJ2-1, is DGGITQSPKYLFRKEGQNVTLSCEQNLNHDAMYWYRQDPGQGLRLIYYSQIVNDFQKGDIAEGYSVSREKKESFPLTVTSAQKNPTAFYLCASSILGQGLNEQFFGPGTRLTVL.

V gene TRBV13 combines with J gene TRBJ2-7; D unclear. Germline lookup yields CDR1 PRHDT and CDR2 FYEKMQ (reference sequence). V was trimmed by 4 bases and J by 0 bases, leaving 1 base between them. CDR3 size: 11 residues. The CDR3 DNA follows: TGTGCCAGCAGCTCCTCCTACGAGCAGTACTTC. Protein sequence: CASSSSYEQYF.

This sequence joins TRBV4-3 and TRBJ2-2, with 11 bases matching TRBD1. The V gene's germline CDR1 is LGHNA and CDR2 YSLEER. The CDR3 contains 19 residues. V gave up 4 bases and J gave up 0 bases; unmatched junction bases: 10. CDR3 protein: CASSPWIGTGGSNTGELFF. The DNA of the CDR3 is TGCGCCAGCAGCCCGTGGATTGGGACAGGGGGTTCGAACACCGGGGAGCTGTTTTTT.

The V and J genes are TRBV19 and TRBJ2-3; TRBD2 agrees at 12 bases. There are 16 residues in the CDR3. The junction had 5 bases not matched to a gene; V was cut back by 7 bases and J by 0 bases. The germline V gene encodes CDR1 LNHDA and CDR2 SQIVND (reference sequence). Here the CDR3 reads CASTTLAGGSTDTQYF. The CDR3 nucleotides read TGTGCCAGTACCACACTAGCGGGGGGTAGCACAGATACGCAGTATTTT.

This chain joins TRBV28 and TRBJ1-1; D gene uncertain. Germline lookup yields CDR1 MDHEN and CDR2 SYDVKM. V lost 9 bases and J 3 bases, leaving 11 bases between the germline ends. The CDR3 has 12 amino acids. The CDR3 region is CASLDIYTEAFF. CDR3 in DNA: TGTGCCAGTCTAGACATTTACACTGAAGCTTTCTTT.

The rearrangement joins TRBV2 to TRBJ1-2; 7 positions match TRBD1. This CDR3 has 11 amino acids. Per germline, CDR1 SNHLY and CDR2 FYNNEI. Trimming took 8 bases from V and 6 from J; bases not matched to a gene: 3. The chain's CDR3 is CASGDRDGYTF. The CDR3 region has the DNA TGTGCCAGCGGCGACAGGGATGGCTACACCTTC.

This sequence joins TRBV5-6 and TRBJ1-2; TRBD1 aligns across 8 bases. The V gene end was trimmed by 0 bases and the J gene end by 7 bases; junction bases not matched to a gene: 5. Germline V CDR1 and CDR2: SGHDT, YYEEEE. This CDR3 contains 14 residues. The CDR3 nucleotides are TGTGCCAGCAGCTTGGGGACAGGGAACGGTGGCTACACCTTC. Translating it yields CASSLGTGNGGYTF.

This chain uses TRBV28 with TRBJ2-1, with D perhaps TRBD1 (6 bases). V was cut by 6 bases and J by 4 bases, with 16 bases left in between. This CDR3 comprises 15 residues. Looked up from germline, CDR1 is MDHEN and CDR2 is SYDVKM. The CDR3 protein is CASRGDRRGYNEQFF. The CDR3 nucleotides read TGTGCCAGCAGAGGAGATAGAAGGGGGTACAATGAGCAGTTCTTC.

CDR3 coding DNA: TGTGCCAGCAGCTTAATACGGGCCTCCTACGAGCAGTACTTC. This translates into CASSLIRASYEQYF. The V gene is TRBV7-8, the J gene TRBJ2-7; D remains unclear. This CDR3 spans 14 amino acids. Germline values: CDR1 SGHVS, CDR2 FQNEAQ. V lost 2 bases and J 0 bases, leaving 8 bases between the germline ends.

The V and J genes are TRBV5-1 and TRBJ1-2, with D hard to call. This CDR3 spans 17 amino acids. Trimming shortened V by 4 bases and J by 1 base, and 20 bases separated the two germline ends. CDR1 is SGHRS and CDR2 is YFSETQ in the germline V gene. This CDR3 reads CASSDRPPEGFNYGYTF. The CDR3 DNA reads as TGCGCCAGCAGCGACCGGCCCCCCGAGGGTTTTAACTATGGCTACACCTTC.

In this sample, this clone is large. The chain's CDR3 is CAISGERTGVGTEAFF. CDR3 bases: TGTGCCATCAGTGGAGAAAGGACAGGGGTGGGGACTGAAGCTTTCTTT. The chain carries TRBV10-3 and TRBJ1-1; 9 nucleotides line up with TRBD1. Germline trimming cut 4 bases from V and 5 bases from J; bases unmatched to any gene: 11. CDR3 length: 16 amino acids. From germline, CDR1 is ENHRY and CDR2 SYGVKD.

The CDR3 DNA sequence: TGTGCCAGCAGCCAAGCGGTGGCGAATACGCAGTATTTT. Translation: CASSQAVANTQYF. The chain links TRBV14 to TRBJ2-3; D gene uncertain. Trimming left V 1 base short and J 7 bases short, with 9 bases between. Germline CDR1 is SGHDN and CDR2 is FVKESK. The CDR3 runs to 13 residues.

This clone has just a few counts. The chain carries TRBV5-6 and TRBJ1-2; 11 positions agree with TRBD1. The germline V gene has CDR1 SGHDT and CDR2 YYEEEE. Trimming took 3 bases from V and 4 from J; bases not matched to a gene: 5. The CDR3 contains 15 residues. The CDR3 DNA sequence: TGTGCCAGCAGCTCAGGGACAGGGGGTATCTATGGCTACACCTTC. This encodes CASSSGTGGIYGYTF.

In its sample, this clone was seen once. The CDR3 protein is CASNPGGGYTEAFF. The CDR3 DNA reads TGTGCCAGCAATCCGGGGGGAGGGTACACTGAAGCTTTCTTT. The rearrangement joins TRBV19 to TRBJ1-1; D is perhaps TRBD1 (5 bases). With 9 bases removed from V and 3 bases from J, the gap between germline ends came to 17 bases. CDR1 is LNHDA, CDR2 SQIVND, per germline (reference sequence). This CDR3 has 14 residues.